Following are 7 T cell receptor beta chains from one sample sequenced in a study of sequential checkpoint blockade in melanoma. Data came from immunoSEQ multiplex PCR; TCRdb stores just in-frame clones and leaves some out. The data hold around 10,000 clones, with 73% observed a single time. Treatment in this sample: randomized to nivolumab then ipilimumab (arm A) or the reverse (arm B). The material sequenced was CD8+ T cells sorted from blood (inferred from file names), taken from a patient given nivolumab and ipilimumab in sequence. The source is a human donor with melanoma.

J is TRBJ2-7 and V is TRBV2, with 13 nucleotides matching TRBD2. CDR1 is SNHLY and CDR2 is FYNNEI in the germline V gene. V lost 6 bases and J lost 2; bases outside the gene matches: 13. CDR3 size: 18 residues. The CDR3 sequence: CASSGLAGEIERTYEQYF. The CDR3 DNA sequence: TGTGCCAGCAGCGGACTAGCGGGGGAAATAGAAAGGACCTACGAGCAGTACTTC.

The chain joins TRBV7-6 to TRBJ2-7; perhaps TRBD1 as D (5 bases). The germline CDR1 and CDR2 sequences are SGHVS and FNYEAQ. The CDR3 runs 15 residues. Trimming pared 5 bases from V and 7 bases from J, leaving 21 bases between. The CDR3, as DNA: TGTGCCAGCAGCCTGGGGCGGAGCCCCTCAACAGAGCAGTACTTC. This sequence encodes CASSLGRSPSTEQYF. The variable domain in full, with the rest retrieved from reference TRBV7-6 and TRBJ2-7, is GAGVSQSPRYKVTKRGQDVALRCDPISGHVSLYWYRQALGQGPEFLTYFNYEAQQDKSGLPNDRFSAERPEGSISTLTIQRTEQRDSAMYRCASSLGRSPSTEQYFGPGTRLTVT.

J is TRBJ1-2 and V is TRBV9, with D perhaps matching TRBD1 (5 bases). The CDR3 sequence is 15 residues long. The germline V gene has CDR1 SGDLS and CDR2 YYNGEE. V dropped 3 bases and J dropped 2 bases, with 14 bases sitting between them. The CDR3 nucleotides read TGTGCCAGCAGCGCGAACAGGATGTCAAACTATGGCTACACCTTC. Its translation is CASSANRMSNYGYTF.

The CDR3 protein is CASSDPGHSETQYF. The CDR3 DNA reads TGCGCCAGCAGTGACCCGGGACATTCGGAGACCCAGTACTTC. The rearrangement links TRBV10-1 to TRBJ2-5, with D possibly TRBD1 on 6 matching bases. Germline V gene sequence: CDR1 WNHNN, CDR2 SYGVQD (reference sequence). The germline V and J ends were trimmed by 3 bases and 5 bases, with 13 bases remaining between them. CDR3 length: 14 residues.

The rearrangement uses TRBV6-1 and TRBJ2-7; 7 bases match TRBD2. The germline gives CDR1 MNHNS, CDR2 SASEGT. V lost 4 bases to trimming and J lost 3 bases; unmatched junction nucleotides: 12. The length of the CDR3 is 16 residues. CDR3 nucleotides: TGTGCCAGCAGTGCCAATACGCTTTCGGGGGGCTACGAGCAGTACTTC. Amino acid sequence: CASSANTLSGGYEQYF.

This clone was recorded only once. The V gene is TRBV19, the J gene TRBJ1-5, with unresolved D. This CDR3 is built from 15 residues. Trimming took off 3 bases at V and 1 base at J, with 10 bases between the two ends. CDR1 is LNHDA, CDR2 SQIVND, per germline (reference sequence). This CDR3 reads CASSMGSLSNQPQHF. Written as DNA, the CDR3 is TGTGCCAGTAGTATGGGGAGTCTCAGCAATCAGCCCCAGCATTTT.

The V call is TRBV7-6, the J call TRBJ2-1; D may be TRBD2 (5 bases). The V end was cut by 5 bases, the J end by 1 base, with 12 bases between. There are 15 residues in the CDR3. The V gene's germline CDR1 is SGHVS and CDR2 FNYEAQ. The chain's CDR3 is CASSPERASYNEQFF. The CDR3, as DNA: TGTGCCAGCAGCCCTGAGAGGGCGTCCTACAATGAGCAGTTCTTC.